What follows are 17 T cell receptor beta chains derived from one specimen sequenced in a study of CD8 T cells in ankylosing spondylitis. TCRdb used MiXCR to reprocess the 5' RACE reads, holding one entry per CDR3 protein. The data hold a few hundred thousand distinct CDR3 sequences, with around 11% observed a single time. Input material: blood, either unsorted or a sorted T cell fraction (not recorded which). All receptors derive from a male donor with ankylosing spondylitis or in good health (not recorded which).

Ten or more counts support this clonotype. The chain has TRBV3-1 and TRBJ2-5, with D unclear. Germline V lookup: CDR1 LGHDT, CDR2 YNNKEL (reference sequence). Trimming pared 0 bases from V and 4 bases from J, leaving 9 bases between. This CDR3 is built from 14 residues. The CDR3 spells CASSQESSGETQYF. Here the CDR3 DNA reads TGTGCCAGCAGCCAAGAATCCAGTGGAGAGACCCAGTACTTC.

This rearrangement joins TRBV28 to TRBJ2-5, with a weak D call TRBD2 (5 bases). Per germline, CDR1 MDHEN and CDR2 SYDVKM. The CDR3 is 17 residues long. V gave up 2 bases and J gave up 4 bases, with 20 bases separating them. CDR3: CASSLRSETLRGETQYF. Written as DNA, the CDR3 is TGTGCCAGCAGTTTAAGGAGCGAAACTCTCCGGGGAGAGACCCAGTACTTC.

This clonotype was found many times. As DNA, the CDR3 is TGCGCCAGCAGCTTTGGGTGGACTAGCACAGATACGCAGTATTTT. Its protein product is CASSFGWTSTDTQYF. This chain links TRBV5-1 with TRBJ2-3; maybe TRBD2 (5 bases). Germline loops: CDR1 SGHRS, CDR2 YFSETQ. CDR3 length: 15 residues. Trimming left V 2 bases short and J 0 bases short, with 10 bases between.

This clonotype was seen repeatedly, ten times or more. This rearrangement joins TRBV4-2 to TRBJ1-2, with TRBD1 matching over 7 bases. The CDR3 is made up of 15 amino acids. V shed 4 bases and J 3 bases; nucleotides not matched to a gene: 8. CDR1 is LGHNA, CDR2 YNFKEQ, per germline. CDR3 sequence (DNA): TGTGCCAGCAGCCCTTCTATCGACAGGGACTATGGCTACACCTTC. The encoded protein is CASSPSIDRDYGYTF.

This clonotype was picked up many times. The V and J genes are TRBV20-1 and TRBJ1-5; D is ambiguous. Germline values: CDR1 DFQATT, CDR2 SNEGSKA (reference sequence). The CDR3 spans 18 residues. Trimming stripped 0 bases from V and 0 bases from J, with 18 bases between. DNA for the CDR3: TGCAGTGCTAGAGATGGTGGAAGGGCTGCTGATAGCAATCAGCCCCAGCATTTT. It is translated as CSARDGGRAADSNQPQHF.

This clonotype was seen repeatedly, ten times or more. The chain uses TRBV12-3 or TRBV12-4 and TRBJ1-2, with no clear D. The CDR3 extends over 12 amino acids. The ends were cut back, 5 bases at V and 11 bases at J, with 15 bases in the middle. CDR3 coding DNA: TGTGCCAGCAGTCCCGCCGGGGATTTATACACCTTC. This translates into CASSPAGDLYTF.

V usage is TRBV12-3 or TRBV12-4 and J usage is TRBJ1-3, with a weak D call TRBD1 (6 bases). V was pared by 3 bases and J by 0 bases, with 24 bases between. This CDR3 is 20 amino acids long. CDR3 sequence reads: CASSFRGRGVSLLSGNTIYF. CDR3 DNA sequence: TGTGCCAGCAGTTTTAGGGGCAGGGGTGTATCCTTACTCTCTGGAAACACCATATATTTT.

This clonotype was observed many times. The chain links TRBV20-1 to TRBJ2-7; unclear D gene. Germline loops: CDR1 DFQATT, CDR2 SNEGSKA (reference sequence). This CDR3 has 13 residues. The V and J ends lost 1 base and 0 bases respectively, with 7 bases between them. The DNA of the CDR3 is TGCAGTGCTAGAGGAACAGACTCCTACGAGCAGTACTTC. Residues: CSARGTDSYEQYF.

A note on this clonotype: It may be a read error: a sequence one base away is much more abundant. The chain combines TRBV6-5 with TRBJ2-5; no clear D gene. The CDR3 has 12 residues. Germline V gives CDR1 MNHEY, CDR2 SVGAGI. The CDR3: CVSSYSQETQYF. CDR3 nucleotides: TGTGTCAGCAGTTATTCCCAAGAGACCCAGTACTTC.

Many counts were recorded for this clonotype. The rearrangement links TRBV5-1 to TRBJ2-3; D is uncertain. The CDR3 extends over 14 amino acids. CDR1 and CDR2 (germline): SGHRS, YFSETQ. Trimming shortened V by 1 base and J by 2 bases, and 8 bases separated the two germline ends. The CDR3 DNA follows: TGCGCCAGCAGCTTGCGGCCACCCACAGATACGCAGTATTTT. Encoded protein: CASSLRPPTDTQYF.

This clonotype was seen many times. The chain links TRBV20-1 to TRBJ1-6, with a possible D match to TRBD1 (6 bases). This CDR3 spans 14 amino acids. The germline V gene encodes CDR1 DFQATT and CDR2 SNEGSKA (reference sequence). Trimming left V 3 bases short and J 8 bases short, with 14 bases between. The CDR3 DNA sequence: TGCAGTGCTAGGATAGGGGGGGCTGATTCACCCCTCCACTTT. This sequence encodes CSARIGGADSPLHF.

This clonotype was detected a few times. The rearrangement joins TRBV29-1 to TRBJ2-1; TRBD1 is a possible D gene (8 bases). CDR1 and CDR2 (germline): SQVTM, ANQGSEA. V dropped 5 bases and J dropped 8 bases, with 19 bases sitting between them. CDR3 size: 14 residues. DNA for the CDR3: TGCAGCGTTCAGGACAGGGATGGGAGGGATGAGCAGTTCTTC. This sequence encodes CSVQDRDGRDEQFF.

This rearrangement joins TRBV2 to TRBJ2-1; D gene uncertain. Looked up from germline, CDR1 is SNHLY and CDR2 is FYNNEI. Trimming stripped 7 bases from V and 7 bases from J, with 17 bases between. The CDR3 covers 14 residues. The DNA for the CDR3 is TGTGCCAGCACGGTAGTAGGGTTTAGGAATGAGCAGTTCTTC. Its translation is CASTVVGFRNEQFF.

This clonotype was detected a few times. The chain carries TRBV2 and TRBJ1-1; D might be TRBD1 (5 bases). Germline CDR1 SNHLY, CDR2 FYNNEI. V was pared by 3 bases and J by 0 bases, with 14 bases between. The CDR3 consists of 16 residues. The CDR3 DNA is TGTGCCAGCAGTGAGAGGACCCAGGGAATGAACACTGAAGCTTTCTTT. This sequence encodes CASSERTQGMNTEAFF.

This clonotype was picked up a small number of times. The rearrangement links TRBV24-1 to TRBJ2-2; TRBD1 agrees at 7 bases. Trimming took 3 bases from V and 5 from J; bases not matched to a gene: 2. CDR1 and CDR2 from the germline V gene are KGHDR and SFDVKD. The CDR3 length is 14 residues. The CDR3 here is CATSDIQGTGELFF. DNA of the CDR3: TGTGCCACCAGTGATATACAGGGGACCGGGGAGCTGTTTTTT.

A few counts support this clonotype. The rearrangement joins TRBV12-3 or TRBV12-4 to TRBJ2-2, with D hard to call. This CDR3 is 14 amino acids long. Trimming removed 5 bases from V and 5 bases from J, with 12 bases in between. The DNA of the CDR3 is TGTGCCAGCAGTGCCCTTGTGGGGACCGGGGAGCTGTTTTTT. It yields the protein CASSALVGTGELFF.

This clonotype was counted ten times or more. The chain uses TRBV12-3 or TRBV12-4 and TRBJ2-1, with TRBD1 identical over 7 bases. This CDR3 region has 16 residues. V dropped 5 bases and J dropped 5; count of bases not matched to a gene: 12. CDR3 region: CASSNNRDRLNNEQFF. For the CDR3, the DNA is TGTGCCAGCAGTAACAACCGGGACAGACTTAACAATGAGCAGTTCTTC.